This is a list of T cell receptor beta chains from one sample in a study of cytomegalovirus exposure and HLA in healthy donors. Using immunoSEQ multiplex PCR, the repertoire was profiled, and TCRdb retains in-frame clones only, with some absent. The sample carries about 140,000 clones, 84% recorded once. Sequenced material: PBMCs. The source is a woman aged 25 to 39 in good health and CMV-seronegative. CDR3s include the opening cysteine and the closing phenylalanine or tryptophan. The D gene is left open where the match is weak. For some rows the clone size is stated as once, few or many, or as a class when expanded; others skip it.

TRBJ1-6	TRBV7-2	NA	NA	CASSLPFRSGNSPLHF	TGTGCCAGCAGCTTACCGTTTCGTTCCGGTAATTCACCCCTCCACTTT
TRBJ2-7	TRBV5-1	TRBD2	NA	CASSFIGGGGEQYF	TGCGCCAGCAGCTTTATCGGCGGGGGAGGGGAGCAGTACTTC
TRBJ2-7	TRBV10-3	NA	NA	CAISPDTYEQYF	TGTGCCATCAGCCCGGACACCTACGAGCAGTACTTC
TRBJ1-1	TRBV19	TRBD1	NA	CASSPGQGAVTEAFF	TGTGCCAGTAGTCCCGGACAGGGGGCGGTCACTGAAGCTTTCTTT
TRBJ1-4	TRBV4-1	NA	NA	CASSQTGLGEKLFF	TGCGCCAGCAGCCAAACAGGGTTGGGGGAAAAACTGTTTTTT
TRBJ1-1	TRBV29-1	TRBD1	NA	CSVDRQGGISEAFF	TGCAGCGTTGACCGACAGGGTGGAATTAGTGAAGCTTTCTTT
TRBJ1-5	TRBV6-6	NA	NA	CASSYGSRLNQPQHF	TGTGCCAGCAGTTACGGGAGCAGGCTCAATCAGCCCCAGCATTTT
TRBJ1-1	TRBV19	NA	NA	CASSMARDTEAFF	TGTGCCAGTAGTATGGCTCGGGACACTGAAGCTTTCTTT
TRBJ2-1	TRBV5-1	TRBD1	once	CASSPSMTGTSYNEQFF	TGCGCCAGCAGCCCAAGCATGACAGGGACCTCCTACAATGAGCAGTTCTTC
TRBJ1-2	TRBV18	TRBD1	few	CASSSTGDYGYTF	TGTGCCAGCTCATCCACAGGGGACTATGGCTACACCTTC
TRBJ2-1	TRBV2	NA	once	CASYEEYNEQFF	TGTGCCAGCTACGAGGAGTACAATGAGCAGTTCTTC
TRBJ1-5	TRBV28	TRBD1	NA	CASSRPRQGGTNQPQHF	TGTGCCAGCAGTAGGCCCAGACAGGGTGGGACCAATCAGCCCCAGCATTTT
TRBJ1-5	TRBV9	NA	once	CASSQGGGNQPQHF	TGTGCCAGCAGCCAGGGCGGGGGCAATCAGCCCCAGCATTTT
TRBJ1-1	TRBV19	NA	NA	CASSTTPGLTEAFF	TGTGCCAGTAGTACCACGCCAGGGCTCACTGAAGCTTTCTTT
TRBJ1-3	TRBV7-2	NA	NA	CASSPQAAGSGNTIYF	TGTGCCAGCAGCCCTCAGGCCGCGGGGTCTGGAAACACCATATATTTT
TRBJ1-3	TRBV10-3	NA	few	CAISESGGLGNTIYF	TGTGCCATCAGTGAGTCTGGAGGGCTCGGAAACACCATATATTTT
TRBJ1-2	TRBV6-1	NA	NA	CASSEGRGYTF	TGTGCCAGCAGTGAAGGGAGGGGCTACACCTTC
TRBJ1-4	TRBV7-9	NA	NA	CASSPGQNYNEKLFF	TGTGCCAGCAGCCCAGGACAGAACTATAATGAAAAACTGTTTTTT
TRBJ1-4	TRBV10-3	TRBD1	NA	CAISGQGTNEKLFF	TGTGCCATCAGCGGACAGGGGACTAATGAAAAACTGTTTTTT
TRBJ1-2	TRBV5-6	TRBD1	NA	CASSRGDRVAFYGYTF	TGTGCCAGCAGCCGGGGGGACAGGGTGGCCTTCTATGGCTACACCTTC
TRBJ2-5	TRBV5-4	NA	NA	CASSLGQGWETQYF	TGTGCCAGCAGCTTGGGGCAGGGGTGGGAGACCCAGTACTTC
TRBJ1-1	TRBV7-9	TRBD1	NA	CASSRGQGAMNTEAFF	TGTGCCAGCAGCCGGGGACAGGGGGCAATGAACACTGAAGCTTTCTTT
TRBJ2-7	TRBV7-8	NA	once	CASSLEGRVSSYEQYF	TGTGCCAGCAGCTTAGAGGGCAGGGTGAGCTCCTACGAGCAGTACTTC
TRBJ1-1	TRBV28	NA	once	CASSQTGNTEAFF	TGTGCCAGCAGTCAAACAGGGAACACTGAAGCTTTCTTT
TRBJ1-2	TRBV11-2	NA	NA	CASSRPRIGYTF	TGTGCCAGCAGCCGTCCCAGGATTGGCTACACCTTC
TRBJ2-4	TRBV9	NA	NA	CASLGAENIQYF	TGTGCCAGCCTGGGGGCAGAAAACATTCAGTACTTC
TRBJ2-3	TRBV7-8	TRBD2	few	CASSSDRGGPSTDTQYF	TGTGCCAGCAGCTCCGACCGCGGGGGGCCAAGCACAGATACGCAGTATTTT
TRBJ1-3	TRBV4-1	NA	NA	CASSQGSGRSRGNTIYF	TGCGCCAGCAGCCAAGGGTCAGGGCGAAGTCGGGGAAACACCATATATTTT
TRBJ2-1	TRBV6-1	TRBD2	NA	CASSGTSGGGTHSYNEQFF	TGTGCCAGCAGTGGGACTAGCGGGGGGGGAACCCACTCCTACAATGAGCAGTTCTTC
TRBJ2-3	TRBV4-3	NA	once	CASSQDTRTDTQYF	TGCGCCAGCAGCCAAGATACAAGAACAGATACGCAGTATTTT
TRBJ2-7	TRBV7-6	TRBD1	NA	CASSPGVFRGPPYEQYF	TGTGCCAGCAGCCCCGGGGTATTCAGGGGGCCTCCCTACGAGCAGTACTTC
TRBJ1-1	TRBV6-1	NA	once	CASTYPGNTEAFF	TGTGCCAGCACCTATCCCGGGAACACTGAAGCTTTCTTT